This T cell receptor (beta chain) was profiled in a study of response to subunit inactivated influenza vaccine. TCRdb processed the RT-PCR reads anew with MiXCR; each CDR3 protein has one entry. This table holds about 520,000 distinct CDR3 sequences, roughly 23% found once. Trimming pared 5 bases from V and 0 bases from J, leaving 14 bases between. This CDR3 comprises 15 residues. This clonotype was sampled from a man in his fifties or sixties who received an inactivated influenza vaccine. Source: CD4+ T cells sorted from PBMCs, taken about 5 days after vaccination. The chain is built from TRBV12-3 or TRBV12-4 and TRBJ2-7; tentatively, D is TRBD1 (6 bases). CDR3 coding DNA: TGTGCCAGCAGTAACCGGGACACGAGCTCCTACGAGCAGTACTTC. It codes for CASSNRDTSSYEQYF.